This TCR beta chain was identified during a study of T cell clonality in common variable immunodeficiency. Study results and caveats: Fewer deletions and N-nucleotide insertions were reportedly seen in common variable immunodeficiency TCR beta sequences. CVID subjects had higher TCRbeta clonality than healthy controls, most marked in about a third.

Only a few counts were recorded for this clone. Its antigen is as yet unknown. The DNA ends 3 residues before the CDR3 does, and the rest of the CDR3 is filled in from the germline J gene. Generated by immunoSEQ multiplex PCR, the TCRdb table keeps only in-frame clones and is missing some. Sampling found roughly 25,000 clones, none seen once. The germline V and J ends were trimmed by 0 bases and 4 bases, with 7 bases remaining between them. The germline V gene encodes CDR1 SGHVS and CDR2 FNYEAQ. This CDR3 spans 13 amino acids. The clonotype comes from a human donor with common variable immunodeficiency. The sample was peripheral blood mononuclear cells. The chain uses TRBV7-6 and TRBJ2-7; TRBD1 might be the D (5 bases). Partial CDR3 DNA: TGTGCCAGCAGCTTAGCCGCAGGGTACGAG. Protein: CASSLAAGYE. The full CDR3 protein is CASSLAAGYEQYF.